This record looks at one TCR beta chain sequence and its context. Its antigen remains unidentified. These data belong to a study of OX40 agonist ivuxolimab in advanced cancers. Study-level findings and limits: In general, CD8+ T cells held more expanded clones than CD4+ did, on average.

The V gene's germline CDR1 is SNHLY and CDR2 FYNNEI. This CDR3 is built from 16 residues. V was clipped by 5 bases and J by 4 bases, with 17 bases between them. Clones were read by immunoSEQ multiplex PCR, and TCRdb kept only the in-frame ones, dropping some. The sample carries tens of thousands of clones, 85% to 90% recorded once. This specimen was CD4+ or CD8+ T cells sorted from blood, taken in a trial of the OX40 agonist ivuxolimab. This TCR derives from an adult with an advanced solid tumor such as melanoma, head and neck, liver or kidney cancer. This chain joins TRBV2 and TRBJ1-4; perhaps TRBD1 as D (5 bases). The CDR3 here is CASSKPPGSFNEKLFF. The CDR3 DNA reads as TGTGCCAGCAGTAAGCCGCCAGGGTCGTTTAATGAAAAACTGTTTTTT. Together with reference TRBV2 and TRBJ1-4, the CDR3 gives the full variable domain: EPEVTQTPSHQVTQMGQEVILRCVPISNHLYFYWYRQILGQKVEFLVSFYNNEISEKSEIFDDQFSVERPDGSNFTLKIRSTKLEDSAMYFCASSKPPGSFNEKLFFGSGTQLSVL.